This TCR beta chain is from a study of identical twins. Overall study findings and caveats: Excess low generation probability was seen in twin-shared out-of-frame alpha sequences.

Germline V CDR1 and CDR2: DFQATT, SNEGSKA (reference sequence). The CDR3 is 16 residues long. The junction had 9 bases not matched to a gene; V was cut back by 4 bases and J by 6 bases. Donors uniformly comprised healthy Caucasians. With template switching, a universal primer site was added, and the cDNA carried unique molecular identifiers. TCRdb used MiXCR to reprocess the 5' RACE reads, holding one entry per CDR3 protein. There are some 460,000 distinct CDR3 sequences in the sample; 12% to 15% occur only once, and about 0.53% lies in the top ten. This clonotype was detected ten times or more. What it recognizes is unknown. The same sample was also studied in work on yellow fever vaccine responses in identical twins.

This TCR was sampled from a young woman in good health. The chain combines TRBV20-1 with TRBJ2-1, with 13 bases fitting TRBD2. The sample comprised CD4+ T cells sorted from blood. For the CDR3, the DNA is TGCAGTGCTACAGGACTAGCGGGAGCGAGGTCCAATGAGCAGTTCTTC. Translated: CSATGLAGARSNEQFF.